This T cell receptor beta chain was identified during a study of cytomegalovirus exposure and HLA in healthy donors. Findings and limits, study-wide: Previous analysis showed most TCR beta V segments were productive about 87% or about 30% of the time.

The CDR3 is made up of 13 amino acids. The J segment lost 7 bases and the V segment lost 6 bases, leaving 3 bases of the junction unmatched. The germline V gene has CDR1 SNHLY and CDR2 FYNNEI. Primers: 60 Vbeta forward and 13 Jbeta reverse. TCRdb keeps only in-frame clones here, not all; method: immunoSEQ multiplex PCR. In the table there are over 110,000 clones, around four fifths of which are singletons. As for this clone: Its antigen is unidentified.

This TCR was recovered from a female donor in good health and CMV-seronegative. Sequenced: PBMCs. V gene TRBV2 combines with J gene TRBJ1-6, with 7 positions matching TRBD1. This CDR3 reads CASSPTGNSPLHF. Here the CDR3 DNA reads TGTGCCAGCAGCCCGACAGGGAATTCACCCCTCCACTTT.